A single sample is the source of the 23 T cell receptor beta chains below, sequenced in a study of T cell repertoires in cytomegalovirus infection. These receptors have no identified antigens. TCRdb re-derived calls from the reads in MiXCR, one entry per CDR3 protein. This table holds a few hundred thousand distinct CDR3 sequences, 25% found once. The sequencing here drew on cultured PBMCs, taken from culture after CMV antigen stimulation. The receptors derive from a human donor in good health (CMV status not recorded). Some clones in this sample may be carry-over from other donors' samples.

This clonotype was counted between two and nine times. The CDR3 reads CASSEYPPSARAGELFF. The CDR3 DNA is TGTGCCAGCAGTGAATATCCACCTAGCGCTAGGGCCGGGGAGCTGTTTTTT. V usage is TRBV6-1 and J usage is TRBJ2-2, with D maybe TRBD2 (6 bases). CDR3 length: 17 amino acids. V shed 2 bases and J shed 6 bases, with 19 bases lying between them. Germline V gene sequence: CDR1 MNHNS, CDR2 SASEGT.

This clonotype has at least ten counts. The rearrangement joins TRBV7-2 to TRBJ2-2; 8 bases align to TRBD2. This CDR3 is 17 amino acids long. Trimming at V came to 0 bases and at J to 4 bases, leaving 7 bases not matched to a gene. Germline CDR1 is SGHTA and CDR2 is FQGNSA. CDR3: CASSLALREVSTGELFF. DNA of the CDR3: TGTGCCAGCAGCTTAGCGCTGCGGGAGGTATCCACCGGGGAGCTGTTTTTT.

The rearrangement joins TRBV14 to TRBJ2-2; no clear D gene. CDR1 and CDR2 from the germline V gene are SGHDN and FVKESK. The V gene lost 3 bases and the J gene lost 6 bases, with 8 bases spanning the gap. CDR3 length equals 13 residues. The CDR3 DNA reads as TGTGCCAGCAGCCAGCCCCTATCCGGGGAGCTGTTTTTT. This codes for CASSQPLSGELFF.

This clonotype was found a few times. In DNA, the CDR3 is TGTGCCAGCAGGACACCCTTTGGGGGTAGGGCTGAAGCTTTCTTT. Residues: CASRTPFGGRAEAFF. The chain uses TRBV28 and TRBJ1-1; D perhaps matches TRBD1 (5 bases). From germline, CDR1 is MDHEN and CDR2 SYDVKM. The CDR3 sequence is 15 residues long. V shed 6 bases and J shed 6 bases, with 20 bases lying between them.

The rearrangement joins TRBV4-1 to TRBJ1-2, with unresolved D. The V gene lost 0 bases and the J gene lost 3 bases, with 5 bases spanning the gap. The germline V gene has CDR1 MGHRA and CDR2 YSYEKL. This CDR3 has 13 amino acids. The CDR3 DNA is TGCGCCAGCAGCCAAGACGGATACTATGGCTACACCTTC. Encoded protein: CASSQDGYYGYTF.

This chain connects TRBV11-2 to TRBJ2-1; D uncertain. CDR3 length: 13 residues. In germline, CDR1 is SGHAT, CDR2 FQNNGV. V was pared by 5 bases and J by 7 bases, with 12 bases between. CDR3 bases: TGTGCCAGCAGCCCTAACACTCGAAATGAGCAGTTCTTC. Protein sequence: CASSPNTRNEQFF.

The rearrangement uses TRBV7-8 and TRBJ1-6, with TRBD1 matching over 7 bases. The CDR3 runs to 15 residues. Trimming at V came to 2 bases and at J to 10 bases, leaving 8 bases not matched to a gene. In germline, CDR1 is SGHVS, CDR2 FQNEAQ. CDR3 sequence reads: CASSLIQGERSPLHF. CDR3 bases: TGTGCCAGCAGCTTAATTCAGGGGGAGAGGTCACCCCTCCACTTT. Full variable domain (remainder filled in from reference TRBV7-8 and TRBJ1-6): GAGVSQSPRYKVAKRGQDVALRCDPISGHVSLFWYQQALGQGPEFLTYFQNEAQLDKSGLPSDRFFAERPEGSVSTLKIQRTQQEDSAVYLCASSLIQGERSPLHFGNGTRLTVT.

The CDR3 loop is CSASWGGAQDTQYF. DNA for the CDR3: TGCAGTGCTAGTTGGGGTGGAGCACAGGATACGCAGTATTTT. The V call is TRBV20-1, the J call TRBJ2-3, with D unclear. In germline, CDR1 is DFQATT, CDR2 SNEGSKA (reference sequence). The CDR3 contains 14 residues. The germline V and J ends were trimmed by 3 bases and 6 bases, with 16 bases remaining between them.

In its sample, this clonotype was seen many times. The V gene is TRBV12-3 or TRBV12-4, the J gene TRBJ2-2; maybe TRBD1 (6 bases). The CDR3 totals 16 residues. V dropped 5 bases and J dropped 2 bases, with 15 bases sitting between them. CDR3 amino acids: CASSPQGIGNTGELFF. The DNA for the CDR3 is TGTGCCAGCAGTCCTCAGGGGATTGGAAACACCGGGGAGCTGTTTTTT.

This CDR3 reads CASSSPGHTEAFF. CDR3 coding DNA: TGTGCCAGCAGTTCCCCTGGGCACACTGAAGCTTTCTTT. The chain carries TRBV28 and TRBJ1-1; D is uncertain. V lost 4 bases to trimming and J lost 3 bases, with 9 bases between them. CDR1 and CDR2 (germline): MDHEN, SYDVKM. This CDR3 has 13 residues.

The V gene is TRBV2, the J gene TRBJ1-6; no firm D call. V shed 4 bases and J shed 6 bases, with 7 bases lying between them. This CDR3 comprises 13 residues. In germline, CDR1 is SNHLY, CDR2 FYNNEI. This chain's CDR3 is CASSAYLNSPLHF. CDR3 coding DNA: TGTGCCAGCAGTGCGTACCTTAATTCACCCCTCCACTTT.

This clonotype was seen a few times. This chain joins TRBV7-9 and TRBJ2-1, with 15 bases fitting TRBD2. Germline trimming cut 8 bases from V and 1 base from J; bases unmatched to any gene: 6. Per germline, CDR1 SEHNR and CDR2 FQNEAQ (reference sequence). This CDR3 is built from 17 residues. CDR3 sequence reads: CASGTSGRIASYNEQFF. CDR3 bases: TGTGCCAGCGGGACTAGCGGGAGGATCGCTTCCTACAATGAGCAGTTCTTC.

The chain joins TRBV7-2 to TRBJ2-3; TRBD2 matches at 10 bases. V lost 2 bases to trimming and J lost 8 bases; unmatched junction nucleotides: 7. The germline V gene encodes CDR1 SGHTA and CDR2 FQGNSA. The CDR3 runs to 15 residues. The CDR3 sequence is CASSLTSGALGTQYF. DNA of the CDR3: TGTGCCAGCAGCTTAACTAGCGGGGCCCTTGGTACGCAGTATTTT.

This clonotype was found a few times. The chain is built from TRBV18 and TRBJ2-1, with 10 positions matching TRBD2. J lost 7 bases, V lost 3 bases, and 9 bases had no gene match. This CDR3 has 16 amino acids. Germline CDR1 is KGHSH and CDR2 is LQKENI. CDR3 nucleotide sequence: TGTGCCAGCTCACCGGGTCTAGCGGGAGCCATTAATGAGCAGTTCTTC. Translating gives CASSPGLAGAINEQFF.

J is TRBJ2-7 and V is TRBV11-1; perhaps TRBD2 as D (5 bases). CDR1 is SGHAT, CDR2 FQDESV, per germline (reference sequence). This CDR3 region has 14 residues. The V end was cut by 1 base, the J end by 4 bases, with 11 bases between. The CDR3, as DNA: TGTGCCAGCAGCTTAGGAGGGAGCCTTTACGAGCAGTACTTC. Protein sequence: CASSLGGSLYEQYF.

The V and J genes are TRBV5-1 and TRBJ2-3; D is possibly TRBD1 or TRBD2 (5 bases each). V shed 2 bases and J shed 10 bases, with 11 bases lying between them. The CDR3 extends over 12 amino acids. Germline V gives CDR1 SGHRS, CDR2 YFSETQ. In DNA form, the CDR3 reads TGCGCCAGCAGCTTTGACGGGACGGCGCAGTATTTT. Its translation is CASSFDGTAQYF.

V is TRBV30 and J is TRBJ1-5; no clear D. Trimming took 0 bases from V and 4 from J, leaving 7 bases between them. From germline, CDR1 is GTSNPN and CDR2 SVGIG (reference sequence). The CDR3 has 13 amino acids. This chain's CDR3 is CAWSVLANQPQHF. For the CDR3, the DNA is TGTGCCTGGAGTGTACTTGCGAATCAGCCCCAGCATTTT.

This clonotype was detected ten times or more. The gene calls are TRBV7-2 and TRBJ2-3, with unresolved D. Germline V gives CDR1 SGHTA, CDR2 FQGNSA. The CDR3 is made up of 13 amino acids. Trimming took 4 bases from V and 4 from J, leaving 9 bases between them. The CDR3 sequence is CASSYSLADTQYF. CDR3 sequence (DNA): TGTGCCAGCAGCTACTCTTTGGCAGATACGCAGTATTTT. The complete variable domain, with remaining parts taken from reference TRBV7-2 and TRBJ2-3, reads GAGVSQSPSNKVTEKGKDVELRCDPISGHTALYWYRQSLGQGLEFLIYFQGNSAPDKSGLPSDRFSAERTGGSVSTLTIQRTQQEDSAVYLCASSYSLADTQYFGPGTRLTVL.

This clonotype was picked up a small number of times. One end of the junction varies from germline; a read error may be responsible. V and J are TRBV7-2 and TRBJ2-5, with 10 bases aligning to TRBD2. CDR1 and CDR2 from the germline V gene are SGHTA and FQGNSA. This CDR3 is 16 amino acids long. The CDR3 loop is CASSLASGSLGETQYF. The CDR3 coding sequence is TGTGCCAGCAGCCTAGCTAGCGGGAGTTTGGGGGAGACCCAGTACTTC.

The sample holds a few counts of this clonotype. The genes are TRBV6-2 or TRBV6-3 and TRBJ2-1; 7 bases fit TRBD1. The CDR3 is 18 amino acids. V dropped 4 bases and J dropped 4; count of bases not matched to a gene: 16. Germline CDR1 reads MNHEY; CDR2 reads SVGEGT. The chain's CDR3 is CASSSIRRQGSLYNEQFF. The CDR3 nucleotides read TGTGCCAGCAGTTCCATTCGAAGACAGGGATCCCTTTACAATGAGCAGTTCTTC.

This clonotype was picked up a small number of times. V gene TRBV28 combines with J gene TRBJ2-5; D is perhaps TRBD1 (5 bases). The CDR3 consists of 15 residues. Trimming removed 3 bases from V and 4 bases from J, with 15 bases in between. CDR1 and CDR2 (germline): MDHEN, SYDVKM. In DNA, the CDR3 is TGTGCCAGCAGTTTGTGGGAAGGGGCTCGAGAGACCCAGTACTTC. This sequence encodes CASSLWEGARETQYF.

This clonotype was recorded at least ten times. V gene TRBV27 combines with J gene TRBJ1-5; D call uncertain. The ends were cut back, 5 bases at V and 3 bases at J, with 20 bases in the middle. The germline V gene encodes CDR1 MNHEY and CDR2 SMNVEV (reference sequence). CDR3 size: 17 residues. CDR3 nucleotide sequence: TGTGCCAGCAGTCCCCGGGCAGTAGTCGTAGACAATCAGCCCCAGCATTTT. It codes for CASSPRAVVVDNQPQHF.

The rearrangement uses TRBV28 and TRBJ1-4; no reliable D call. The CDR3 runs to 11 residues. Trimming took 5 bases from V and 10 from J, leaving 8 bases between them. Germline lookup yields CDR1 MDHEN and CDR2 SYDVKM. CDR3 nucleotide sequence: TGTGCCAGCAGTACACATCGAAAACTGTTTTTT. This codes for CASSTHRKLFF.